What follows are 28 T cell receptor beta chains derived from one specimen sequenced in a study of blood T cell repertoires in COVID-19. Assay: immunoSEQ multiplex PCR; the TCRdb copy retains only in-frame clones and omits some. The sample shows roughly 200,000 clones, approximately 90% of them seen only once. Source material: peripheral blood. The receptors here all came from a woman in her 30s with acute or convalescent COVID-19.

The V and J genes are TRBV29-1 and TRBJ2-1; 8 bases are a match to TRBD2. V lost 4 bases and J lost 1; bases outside the gene matches: 3. Looked up from germline, CDR1 is SQVTM and CDR2 is ANQGSEA. This CDR3 contains 14 residues. CDR3 in DNA: TGCAGCGTTGGAGCGGGAGTATCCTACAATGAGCAGTTCTTC. It translates to CSVGAGVSYNEQFF.

The chain is built from TRBV10-3 and TRBJ2-2; possible D gene TRBD2, 6 bases. Looked up from germline, CDR1 is ENHRY and CDR2 is SYGVKD. The V end was cut by 4 bases, the J end by 5 bases, with 11 bases between. The CDR3 has 14 residues. CDR3 sequence: CAISASTSTGELFF. For the CDR3, the DNA is TGTGCCATCAGTGCGTCGACTAGTACCGGGGAGCTGTTTTTT.

The CDR3 here is CASRDYYRDSPLHF. For the CDR3, the DNA is TGTGCCAGCAGGGACTACTACCGTGATTCACCCCTCCACTTT. The chain couples TRBV2 to TRBJ1-6; D gene ambiguous. Trimming left V 6 bases short and J 8 bases short, with 14 bases between. The CDR3 consists of 14 residues. Germline assignment: CDR1 SNHLY and CDR2 FYNNEI.

The chain employs TRBV7-2 and TRBJ2-7; 7 bases fit TRBD2. V shed 2 bases, J shed 2 bases, and the junction held 6 bases outside the gene matches. The CDR3 contains 15 residues. CDR1 is SGHTA, CDR2 FQGNSA, per germline. The CDR3 nucleotides read TGTGCCAGCAGCTTAACGGCTAGCGGACCCTACGAGCAGTACTTC. Translation gives CASSLTASGPYEQYF.

This clone came up a few times. The V call is TRBV28, the J call TRBJ2-5; D perhaps matches TRBD1 (6 bases). In germline, CDR1 is MDHEN, CDR2 SYDVKM. This CDR3 has 14 residues. Trimming shortened V by 5 bases and J by 4 bases, and 14 bases separated the two germline ends. CDR3: CASSKGQNLETQYF. CDR3 nucleotides: TGTGCCAGCAGTAAAGGACAGAACCTAGAGACCCAGTACTTC.

The gene calls are TRBV30 and TRBJ2-1, with a weak D call TRBD1 (6 bases). V was pared by 4 bases and J by 6 bases, with 10 bases between. CDR3 length equals 12 residues. In germline, CDR1 is GTSNPN, CDR2 SVGIG (reference sequence). The CDR3 DNA is TGTGCCTGGAATCGGGACACCAATGAGCAGTTCTTC. Translating it yields CAWNRDTNEQFF.

The chain has TRBV6-6 and TRBJ2-7, with 8 positions matching TRBD1. Germline V gene lookup returns CDR1 MNHNY and CDR2 SVGAGI (reference sequence). CDR3 length equals 11 residues. The CDR3 sequence is CAWTGLYEQYF. The CDR3 region has the DNA TGTGCGTGGACAGGGCTATACGAGCAGTACTTC.

V and J are TRBV12-3 or TRBV12-4 and TRBJ2-4; D call uncertain. This CDR3 has 13 amino acids. The V gene lost 3 bases and the J gene lost 3 bases, with 6 bases spanning the gap. CDR3 sequence (DNA): TGTGCCAGCAGTTTGGCAGTCAAAAACATTCAGTACTTC. Residues: CASSLAVKNIQYF.

V and J are TRBV2 and TRBJ1-1; the D is unclear. Germline values: CDR1 SNHLY, CDR2 FYNNEI. The CDR3 contains 13 residues. The germline V and J ends were trimmed by 4 bases and 3 bases, with 9 bases remaining between them. CDR3 region: CASSGQMDTEAFF. DNA of the CDR3: TGTGCCAGCAGTGGGCAGATGGACACTGAAGCTTTCTTT.

The chain is built from TRBV5-4 and TRBJ1-3; 8 nucleotides line up with TRBD1. Unmatched junction bases numbered 4, after V lost 2 bases and J lost 3 bases. Germline CDR1 and CDR2: SGHNT and YYREEE (reference sequence). CDR3 length: 15 amino acids. The CDR3 protein is CASSFPGTGGNTIYF. The CDR3 bases are TGTGCCAGCAGCTTCCCCGGGACAGGTGGAAACACCATATATTTT.

The chain links TRBV2 to TRBJ2-3; the D gene is possibly TRBD2 (5 bases). Germline CDR1 SNHLY, CDR2 FYNNEI. Trimming took 5 bases from V and 11 from J, leaving 23 bases between them. The CDR3 is 15 amino acids. The CDR3 is CASSPIPSGFGVQYF. DNA of the CDR3: TGTGCCAGCAGTCCTATACCTTCGGGCTTCGGGGTGCAGTATTTT.

V usage is TRBV7-9 and J usage is TRBJ1-1, with 7 bases aligning to TRBD1. This CDR3 has 16 residues. CDR1 is SEHNR, CDR2 FQNEAQ, per germline (reference sequence). Germline trimming cut 5 bases from V and 0 bases from J; bases unmatched to any gene: 9. CDR3 in DNA: TGTGCCAGCAGCCTCACGCTGGGACAGTTGAACACTGAAGCTTTCTTT. Residues: CASSLTLGQLNTEAFF.

V usage is TRBV11-2 and J usage is TRBJ1-3; tentative D call: TRBD1 (6 bases). Trimming stripped 4 bases from V and 6 bases from J, with 19 bases between. From germline, CDR1 is SGHAT and CDR2 FQNNGV. The CDR3 has 16 amino acids. CDR3 loop: CASSWGWGRSKNTIYF. DNA for the CDR3: TGTGCCAGCAGCTGGGGGTGGGGGCGGTCAAAAAACACCATATATTTT.

This chain uses TRBV5-1 with TRBJ1-2, with D perhaps matching TRBD1 (6 bases). The CDR3 covers 16 residues. Trimming took 1 base from V and 8 from J, leaving 21 bases between them. Per the germline V gene, CDR1 is SGHRS and CDR2 is YFSETQ. CDR3 amino acids: CASSLSGTGLTGGYTF. The CDR3 DNA reads TGCGCCAGCAGCTTGTCGGGAACAGGGCTAACAGGCGGCTACACCTTC.

The CDR3 spells CASSFAGGYTEAFF. The CDR3 region has the DNA TGCGCCAGCAGCTTCGCAGGGGGTTACACTGAAGCTTTCTTT. The chain uses TRBV5-1 and TRBJ1-1; 7 positions agree with TRBD1. The CDR3 length is 14 residues. CDR1 SGHRS and CDR2 YFSETQ come from the germline V gene. J gave up 3 bases and V 2 bases, and 4 bases lay outside the gene matches.

On this clone itself: Other DNA sequences within the sample encode an identical CDR3. This chain joins TRBV5-6 and TRBJ1-2; D remains ambiguous. V lost 4 bases and J 5 bases, leaving 9 bases between the germline ends. This CDR3 comprises 12 residues. Germline V gives CDR1 SGHDT, CDR2 YYEEEE. The CDR3 protein is CASSEGGYGYTF. The CDR3 coding sequence is TGTGCCAGCAGCGAGGGAGGATATGGCTACACCTTC.

The chain carries TRBV3-1 (or the pseudogene TRBV3-2) and TRBJ1-1; D is unresolved. The CDR3 is 13 residues long. V gave up 2 bases and J gave up 0 bases, with 4 bases separating them. Germline values: CDR1 LGHDT, CDR2 YNNKEL (reference sequence). In DNA, the CDR3 is TGTGCCAGCAGCCAACTCCTGAACACTGAAGCTTTCTTT. As protein: CASSQLLNTEAFF.

The V call is TRBV27, the J call TRBJ2-5, with D unresolved. The V end lost 6 bases, the J end lost 3 bases, and 8 bases lay between the germline ends. Germline loops: CDR1 MNHEY, CDR2 SMNVEV (reference sequence). The CDR3 spans 12 residues. CDR3 nucleotides: TGTGCCAGCAGCCCAAGAGAAGAGACCCAGTACTTC. Its protein product is CASSPREETQYF.

The chain uses TRBV5-1 and TRBJ2-1; D is possibly TRBD1 (6 bases). The germline V and J ends were trimmed by 5 bases and 4 bases, with 7 bases remaining between them. Germline CDR1 is SGHRS and CDR2 is YFSETQ. This CDR3 spans 12 amino acids. CDR3 sequence reads: CASSTGYNEQFF. The CDR3 nucleotides read TGCGCCAGCAGTACAGGGTACAATGAGCAGTTCTTC.

In its sample, this clone was seen once. The V call is TRBV7-3, the J call TRBJ2-3; TRBD2 aligns across 7 bases. Unmatched junction bases numbered 9, after V lost 8 bases and J lost 1 base. This CDR3 is 15 amino acids long. Looked up from germline, CDR1 is SGHTA and CDR2 is FQGTGA. This CDR3 reads CASGGGTACTDTQYF. CDR3 coding DNA: TGTGCCAGCGGGGGGGGGACCGCTTGCACAGATACGCAGTATTTT.

The count of this clone is one. V and J are TRBV2 and TRBJ1-2; 7 bases agree with TRBD1. CDR1 SNHLY and CDR2 FYNNEI come from the germline V gene. The CDR3 is 13 amino acids. V lost 7 bases and J lost 4; bases outside the gene matches: 6. This CDR3 is CASNAGGSYGYTF. For the CDR3, the DNA is TGTGCCAGCAATGCAGGGGGAAGCTATGGCTACACCTTC.

A single count supports this clone. The rearrangement joins TRBV6-5 to TRBJ1-4; D gene unclear. The CDR3 length is 14 residues. V lost 5 bases, J lost 0 bases, and 7 bases lay in between. Looked up from germline, CDR1 is MNHEY and CDR2 is SVGAGI. Written as DNA, the CDR3 is TGTGCCAGCAGTCCTCGGTCAACTAATGAAAAACTGTTTTTT. Protein: CASSPRSTNEKLFF.

This clone was observed once. The V gene is TRBV9, the J gene TRBJ1-5; no clear D gene. The V end lost 3 bases, the J end lost 8 bases, and 9 bases lay between the germline ends. This CDR3 comprises 12 residues. The germline V gene encodes CDR1 SGDLS and CDR2 YYNGEE. Here the CDR3 reads CASSAVTKPQHF. The CDR3 DNA reads as TGTGCCAGCAGCGCAGTAACCAAGCCCCAGCATTTT.

The chain joins TRBV28 to TRBJ1-4, with 8 bases lining up with TRBD1. The CDR3 length is 15 residues. Germline CDR1 reads MDHEN; CDR2 reads SYDVKM. V gave up 3 bases and J gave up 8 bases; unmatched junction bases: 8. CDR3 sequence (DNA): TGTGCCAGCAGTTTCGAGACAGGGGAAAGGGAAAAACTGTTTTTT. Amino acids: CASSFETGEREKLFF.

This clone was observed once. The chain recombines TRBV3-1 (or the pseudogene TRBV3-2) with TRBJ1-2; 7 bases are a match to TRBD1. The V and J ends lost 0 bases and 4 bases, in that order; junction bases with no gene match: 2. The CDR3 is 14 amino acids. Germline values: CDR1 LGHDT, CDR2 YNNKEL (reference sequence). CDR3 region: CASSQDWDSYGYTF. As DNA, the CDR3 is TGTGCCAGCAGCCAAGACTGGGACAGCTATGGCTACACCTTC.

In DNA form, the CDR3 reads TGTGCCACCGGTAGCGGGAGCACAGATACGCAGTATTTT. Its protein product is CATGSGSTDTQYF. The chain joins TRBV24-1 to TRBJ2-3; 7 bases are shared with TRBD2. Germline V gene lookup returns CDR1 KGHDR and CDR2 SFDVKD. This CDR3 comprises 13 residues. Unmatched junction bases numbered 2, after V lost 9 bases and J lost 0 bases.

The chain employs TRBV2 and TRBJ2-4; 7 bases align to TRBD2. Germline CDR1 and CDR2: SNHLY and FYNNEI. The junction had 3 bases not matched to a gene; V was cut back by 3 bases and J by 7 bases. CDR3 size: 13 residues. The CDR3 nucleotides are TGTGCCAGCAGTGAGGGAGGGTGGAACATTCAGTACTTC. Its translation is CASSEGGWNIQYF. Complete variable domain (other parts from reference TRBV2 and TRBJ2-4): EPEVTQTPSHQVTQMGQEVILRCVPISNHLYFYWYRQILGQKVEFLVSFYNNEISEKSEIFDDQFSVERPDGSNFTLKIRSTKLEDSAMYFCASSEGGWNIQYFGAGTRLSVL.

The chain joins TRBV11-3 to TRBJ2-1; D call uncertain. Germline V gene lookup returns CDR1 SGHNT and CDR2 YENEEA. This CDR3 comprises 15 residues. The ends were cut back, 4 bases at V and 4 bases at J, with 14 bases in the middle. The CDR3 protein is CASSYSHGIYNEQFF. The CDR3 DNA reads TGTGCCAGCAGCTATAGCCACGGAATTTACAATGAGCAGTTCTTC. The complete variable domain, with remaining parts taken from reference TRBV11-3 and TRBJ2-1, reads EAGVVQSPRYKIIEKKQPVAFWCNPISGHNTLYWYLQNLGQGPELLIRYENEEAVDDSQLPKDRFSAERLKGVDSTLKIQPAELGDSAVYLCASSYSHGIYNEQFFGPGTRLTVL.